This T cell receptor (beta chain) is drawn from a study of T cells expressing NK-cell markers. TCRdb re-called the 5' RACE reads and gives one entry per CDR3 protein, without DNA. In all, the sample yields more than 400,000 distinct CDR3 sequences. This CDR3 is 12 amino acids long. Germline values: CDR1 LGHDT, CDR2 YNNKEL (reference sequence). V is TRBV3-1 and J is TRBJ1-2. The sequenced material came from blood T cells: a sorted CD56 or NKG2C T cell subset, CD4+ or CD8+ T cells, or bulk PBMC T cells (not recorded which). This clonotype was sampled from a woman aged 18-70 years in good health. The CDR3 is CASSSNGLGYTF.